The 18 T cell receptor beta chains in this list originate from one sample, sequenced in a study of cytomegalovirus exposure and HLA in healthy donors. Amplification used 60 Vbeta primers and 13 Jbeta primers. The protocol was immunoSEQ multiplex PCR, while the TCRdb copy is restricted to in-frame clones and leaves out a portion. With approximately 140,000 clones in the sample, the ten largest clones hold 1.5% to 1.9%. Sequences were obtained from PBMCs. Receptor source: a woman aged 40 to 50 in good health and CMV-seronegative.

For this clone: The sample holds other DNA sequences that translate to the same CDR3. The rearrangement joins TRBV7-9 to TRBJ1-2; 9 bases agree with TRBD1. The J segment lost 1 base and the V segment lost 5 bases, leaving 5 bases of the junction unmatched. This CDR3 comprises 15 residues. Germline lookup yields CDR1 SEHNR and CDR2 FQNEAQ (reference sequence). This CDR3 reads CASSPWDRVNYGYTF. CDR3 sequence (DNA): TGTGCCAGCAGCCCGTGGGACAGGGTTAACTATGGCTACACCTTC. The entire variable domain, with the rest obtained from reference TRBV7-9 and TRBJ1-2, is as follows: DTGVSQNPRHKITKRGQNVTFRCDPISEHNRLYWYRQTLGQGPEFLTYFQNEAQLEKSRLLSDRFSAERPKGSFSTLEIQRTEQGDSAMYLCASSPWDRVNYGYTFGSGTRLTVV.

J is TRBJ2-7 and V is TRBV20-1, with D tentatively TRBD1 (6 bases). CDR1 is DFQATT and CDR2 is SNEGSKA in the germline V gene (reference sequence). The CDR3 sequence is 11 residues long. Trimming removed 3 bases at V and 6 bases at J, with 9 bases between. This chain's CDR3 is CSASRDTEQYV. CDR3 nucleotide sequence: TGCAGTGCTAGCCGGGACACCGAGCAGTACGTC.

CDR3 loop: CASSFQGAANTEAFF. In DNA, the CDR3 is TGCGCCAGCAGCTTCCAGGGGGCGGCGAACACTGAAGCTTTCTTT. The V and J genes are TRBV5-1 and TRBJ1-1, with 8 positions matching TRBD1. Germline CDR1 and CDR2: SGHRS and YFSETQ. The CDR3 extends over 15 amino acids. With V trimmed by 2 bases and J by 1 base, 4 bases remained unmatched.

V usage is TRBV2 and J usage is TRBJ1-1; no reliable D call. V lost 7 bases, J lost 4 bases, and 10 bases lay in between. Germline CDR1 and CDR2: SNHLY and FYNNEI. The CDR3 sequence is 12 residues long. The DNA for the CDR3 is TGTGCCAGCATGGCGGCGGGCACTGAAGCTTTCTTT. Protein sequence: CASMAAGTEAFF. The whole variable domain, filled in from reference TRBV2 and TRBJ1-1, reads EPEVTQTPSHQVTQMGQEVILRCVPISNHLYFYWYRQILGQKVEFLVSFYNNEISEKSEIFDDQFSVERPDGSNFTLKIRSTKLEDSAMYFCASMAAGTEAFFGQGTRLTVV.

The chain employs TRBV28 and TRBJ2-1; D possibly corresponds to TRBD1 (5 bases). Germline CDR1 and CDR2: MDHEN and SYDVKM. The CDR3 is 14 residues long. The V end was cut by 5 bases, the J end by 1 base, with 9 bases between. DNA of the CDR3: TGTGCCAGCAGTACCAGGACATCCTACAATGAGCAGTTCTTC. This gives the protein CASSTRTSYNEQFF.

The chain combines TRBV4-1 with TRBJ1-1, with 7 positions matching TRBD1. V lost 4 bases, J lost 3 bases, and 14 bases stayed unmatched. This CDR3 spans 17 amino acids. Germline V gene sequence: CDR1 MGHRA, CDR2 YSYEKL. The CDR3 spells CASSLARTGTGDTEAFF. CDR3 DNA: TGCGCCAGCAGCCTAGCCAGGACAGGCACAGGGGACACTGAAGCTTTCTTT.

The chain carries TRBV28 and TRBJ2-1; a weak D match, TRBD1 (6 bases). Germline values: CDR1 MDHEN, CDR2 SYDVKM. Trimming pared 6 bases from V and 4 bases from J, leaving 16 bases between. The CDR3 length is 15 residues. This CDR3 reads CASSPQGARYNEQFF. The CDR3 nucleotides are TGTGCCAGCAGCCCACAGGGAGCGCGGTACAATGAGCAGTTCTTC. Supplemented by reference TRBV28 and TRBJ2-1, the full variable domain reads DVKVTQSSRYLVKRTGEKVFLECVQDMDHENMFWYRQDPGLGLRLIYFSYDVKMKEKGDIPEGYSVSREKKERFSLILESASTNQTSMYLCASSPQGARYNEQFFGPGTRLTVL.

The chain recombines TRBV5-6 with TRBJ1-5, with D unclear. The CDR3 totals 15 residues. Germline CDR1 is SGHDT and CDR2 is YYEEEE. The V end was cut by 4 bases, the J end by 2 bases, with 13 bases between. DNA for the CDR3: TGTGCCAGCAGCACGGACGGGGTCGGCAATCAGCCCCAGCATTTT. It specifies CASSTDGVGNQPQHF.

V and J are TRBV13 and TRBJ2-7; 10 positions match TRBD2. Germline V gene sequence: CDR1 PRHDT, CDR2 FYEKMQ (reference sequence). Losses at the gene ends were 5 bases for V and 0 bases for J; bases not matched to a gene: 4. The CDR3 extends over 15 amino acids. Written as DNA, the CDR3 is TGTGCCAGCAGCATGGGACTAGCGAGCTCCTACGAGCAGTACTTC. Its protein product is CASSMGLASSYEQYF.

CDR3 sequence: CASSLVPDRGSETQYF. The CDR3 DNA reads TGTGCCAGCAGCTTGGTTCCCGACAGGGGTTCAGAGACCCAGTACTTC. V usage is TRBV5-4 and J usage is TRBJ2-5; 8 bases map to TRBD1. The V segment lost 0 bases and the J segment 4 bases; nucleotides outside the gene matches: 8. The CDR3 consists of 16 residues. Germline V CDR1 and CDR2: SGHNT, YYREEE (reference sequence).

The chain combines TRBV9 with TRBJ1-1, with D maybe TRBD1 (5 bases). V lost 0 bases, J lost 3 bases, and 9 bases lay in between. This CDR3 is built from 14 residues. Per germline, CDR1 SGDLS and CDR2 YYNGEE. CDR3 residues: CASSVDSGDTEAFF. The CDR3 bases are TGTGCCAGCAGCGTAGATTCGGGGGACACTGAAGCTTTCTTT.

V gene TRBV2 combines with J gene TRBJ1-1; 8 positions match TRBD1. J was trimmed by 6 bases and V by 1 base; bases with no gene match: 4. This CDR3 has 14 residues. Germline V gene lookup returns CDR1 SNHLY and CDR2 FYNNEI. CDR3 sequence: CASSEGRGRAEAFF. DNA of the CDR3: TGTGCCAGCAGTGAAGGCAGGGGGCGGGCTGAAGCTTTCTTT.

The CDR3 spells CASSLDSREQYF. The CDR3, as DNA: TGTGCCAGCAGTTTAGACAGTCGCGAGCAGTACTTC. The J gene is TRBJ2-7, the V gene TRBV6-5, with D possibly being TRBD1 (5 bases). V was cut by 4 bases and J by 6 bases, with 10 bases left in between. The CDR3 has 12 residues. Per the germline V gene, CDR1 is MNHEY and CDR2 is SVGAGI.

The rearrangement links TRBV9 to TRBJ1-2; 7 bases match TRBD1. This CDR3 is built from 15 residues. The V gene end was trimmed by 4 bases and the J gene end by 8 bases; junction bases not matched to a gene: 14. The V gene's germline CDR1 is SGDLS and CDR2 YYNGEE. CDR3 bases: TGTGCCAGCAGCTCTTTAGGACAGGACCCTGGCGGCTACACCTTC. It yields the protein CASSSLGQDPGGYTF.

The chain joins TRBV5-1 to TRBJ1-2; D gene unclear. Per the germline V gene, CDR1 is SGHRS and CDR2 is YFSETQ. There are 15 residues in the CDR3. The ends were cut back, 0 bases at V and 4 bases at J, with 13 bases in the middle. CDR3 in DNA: TGCGCCAGCAGCTTGGAGCGGGCCGGATCCTATGGCTACACCTTC. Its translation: CASSLERAGSYGYTF.

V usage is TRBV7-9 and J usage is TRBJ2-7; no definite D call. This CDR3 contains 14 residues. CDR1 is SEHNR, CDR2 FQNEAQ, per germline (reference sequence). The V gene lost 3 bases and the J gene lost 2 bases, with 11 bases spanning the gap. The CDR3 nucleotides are TGTGCCAGCAGCTTCACATCTCTAGCCTACGAGCAGTACGTC. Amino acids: CASSFTSLAYEQYV.

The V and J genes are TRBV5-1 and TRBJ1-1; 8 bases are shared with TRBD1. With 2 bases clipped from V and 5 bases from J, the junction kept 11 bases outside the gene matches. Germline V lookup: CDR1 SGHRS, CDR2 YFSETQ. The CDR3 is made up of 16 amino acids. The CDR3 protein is CASSFLAGGEGTEAFF. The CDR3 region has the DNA TGCGCCAGCAGCTTCCTGGCAGGGGGCGAAGGTACTGAAGCTTTCTTT.

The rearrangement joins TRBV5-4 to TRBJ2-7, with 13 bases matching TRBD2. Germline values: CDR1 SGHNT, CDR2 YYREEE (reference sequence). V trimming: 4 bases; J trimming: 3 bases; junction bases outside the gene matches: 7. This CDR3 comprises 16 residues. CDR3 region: CASSPGTSGEGYEQYF. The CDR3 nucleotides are TGTGCCAGCAGCCCTGGGACTAGCGGGGAGGGCTACGAGCAGTACTTC.